The rows below give T cell receptor beta chains drawn from one sample of a study of identical twins. MiXCR was run by TCRdb on the 5' RACE reads, yielding one entry per CDR3 protein. The sample holds some 760,000 distinct CDR3 sequences; roughly 20% are singletons and the top ten take around 12%. The sample was also reused in another study, on T cells expressing NK-cell markers.

The sample consisted of PBMCs. These receptors came from a woman between 18 and 29 years old in good health. CDR3s leave out the opening cysteine and the closing phenylalanine or tryptophan.

TRBV7-2	12	TRBJ2-5	ASSLQGGGETQY
TRBV27	13	TRBJ2-5	ASSFMRERGETQY
TRBV30	12	TRBJ2-7	AAGEGVYSYEQY
TRBV4-2	14	TRBJ2-1	ASSQGPGLAYNEQF
TRBV5-1	14	TRBJ2-3	ASSLGQGGFADTQY
TRBV12-3/TRBV12-4	13	TRBJ2-7	ASRAAGTGSYEQY
TRBV3-1	14	TRBJ2-1	ASSQAKAGPYNEQF
TRBV20-1	14	TRBJ2-3	SASGGGASFTDTQY
TRBV12-3/TRBV12-4	11	TRBJ1-1	ASSARMNTEAF
TRBV7-9	14	TRBJ1-3	ASSPPGARSGNTIY
TRBV12-3/TRBV12-4	11	TRBJ1-1	ASSPVGNTEAF
TRBV6-6	9	TRBJ1-3	ASLGGNTIY
TRBV7-2	11	TRBJ2-7	ASSGGDSYEQY
TRBV11-3	11	TRBJ2-1	ASSLFGMGEQF
TRBV18	12	TRBJ1-4	ASSPPTGYEKLF
TRBV12-5	12	TRBJ2-4	ASGFGDAKNIQY
TRBV29-1	12	TRBJ1-1	SVEVVVAGTEAF
TRBV5-1	14	TRBJ2-7	ASSTSPPPTSYEQY
TRBV6-4	12	TRBJ2-3	ASSVFFNTDTQY
TRBV27	13	TRBJ1-1	ASSLTGVGGTEAF
TRBV20-1	10	TRBJ1-1	SAIDPNTEAF
TRBV29-1	9	TRBJ2-2	TPKNTGELF
TRBV9	11	TRBJ2-5	ASSWAGEETQY
TRBV11-2	12	TRBJ1-6	ASSASTWDSPLH
TRBV6-4	11	TRBJ1-2	ASSDGGARGYT
TRBV29-1	12	TRBJ2-5	SVVPGAVRETQY
TRBV20-1	15	TRBJ2-1	SVHSTSGIGIGGEQF
TRBV5-1	14	TRBJ2-2	ASSLDPAGGTGELF
TRBV11-1	16	TRBJ2-3	ASSPSPTSGGSTDTQY
TRBV5-1	12	TRBJ2-7	ASSLEPSVYEQY